Sequencing of this TCR beta chain was carried out in a study of PD-L1 blockade in urothelial cancer. Turning to the study itself: Patients initiated atezolizumab in about 2014 at 1,200 mg intravenously every 3 weeks.

V was clipped by 1 base and J by 4 bases, with 15 bases between them. Germline V CDR1 and CDR2: SGHDT, YYEEEE. The CDR3 totals 16 residues. Clones were sequenced by immunoSEQ multiplex PCR, and TCRdb holds only the in-frame ones, with some missing. Of 40,000 to 45,000 clones in the sample, roughly 91% were seen once. Sequencing used PBMCs, obtained around atezolizumab (anti-PD-L1) treatment. The receptor comes from a woman in her sixties or seventies with urothelial cancer. V usage is TRBV5-6 and J usage is TRBJ2-1; D might be TRBD2 (5 bases). CDR3 sequence reads: CASSLPGLPDYNEQFF. CDR3 in DNA: TGTGCCAGCAGCTTGCCCGGACTTCCGGATTACAATGAGCAGTTCTTC.